Listed here are 14 T cell receptor beta chains from one sample, sequenced in a study of blood T cell repertoires in COVID-19. TCRdb's table, derived via immunoSEQ multiplex PCR, lists solely in-frame clones and lacks some. The table shows some 390,000 clones, with approximately 89% occurring only once. Sequenced input: peripheral blood. The receptors derive from a woman aged 55 to 70 with COVID-19, enrolled during active disease.

The chain joins TRBV30 to TRBJ1-2, with 9 bases that match TRBD1. The CDR3 extends over 16 amino acids. Germline V gives CDR1 GTSNPN, CDR2 SVGIG (reference sequence). J lost 3 bases, V lost 2 bases, and 10 bases had no gene match. CDR3 in DNA: TGTGCCTGGAGTCTTTGGGAACAGGGGGCGGACTATGGCTACACCTTC. It is translated as CAWSLWEQGADYGYTF.

The chain is built from TRBV7-3 and TRBJ2-1, with 12 bases lining up with TRBD1. V lost 2 bases and J lost 9; bases outside the gene matches: 2. CDR1 and CDR2 from the germline V gene are SGHTA and FQGTGA. This CDR3 contains 14 residues. The CDR3 DNA follows: TGTGCCAGCAGCTTAGGGACAGGGGGCGGTGAGCAGTTCTTC. Its translation is CASSLGTGGGEQFF. The full variable domain, in which reference TRBV7-3 and TRBJ2-1 provide the parts outside the CDR3, is GAGVSQTPSNKVTEKGKYVELRCDPISGHTALYWYRQSLGQGPEFLIYFQGTGAADDSGLPNDRFFAVRPEGSVSTLKIQRTERGDSAVYLCASSLGTGGGEQFFGPGTRLTVL.

The CDR3 loop is CASSIGESTNEKLFF. CDR3 bases: TGCGCCAGCAGTATCGGGGAGTCCACTAATGAAAAACTGTTTTTT. The rearrangement links TRBV5-1 to TRBJ1-4; D unclear. The CDR3 sequence is 15 residues long. Germline V gene sequence: CDR1 SGHRS, CDR2 YFSETQ. V was cut by 5 bases and J by 2 bases, with 13 bases left in between.

V is TRBV28 and J is TRBJ2-3; 11 bases fit TRBD2. Trimming at V came to 3 bases and at J to 5 bases, leaving 7 bases not matched to a gene. CDR1 and CDR2 from the germline V gene are MDHEN and SYDVKM. The CDR3 loop spans 16 amino acids. The CDR3 is CASSFLSGGAGDTQYF. CDR3 in DNA: TGTGCCAGCAGTTTTCTTAGCGGGGGGGCCGGAGATACGCAGTATTTT.

CDR3 sequence: CASSQEGASNQPQHF. For the CDR3, the DNA is TGTGCCAGCAGCCAAGAGGGGGCTAGCAATCAGCCCCAGCATTTT. V gene TRBV4-2 combines with J gene TRBJ1-5, with TRBD1 as a possible D gene (6 bases). The length of the CDR3 is 15 residues. Trimming cost V 0 bases and J 0 bases, with 6 bases left between them. CDR1 LGHNA and CDR2 YNFKEQ come from the germline V gene.

CDR3 region: CASSDRAGGVETQYF. The CDR3 DNA is TGTGCCAGCAGTGACCGCGCAGGGGGCGTTGAGACCCAGTACTTC. This chain uses TRBV6-1 with TRBJ2-5; 8 bases agree with TRBD1. With V trimmed by 3 bases and J by 5 bases, 8 bases remained unmatched. The CDR3 runs to 15 residues. In germline, CDR1 is MNHNS, CDR2 SASEGT.

The chain couples TRBV6-5 to TRBJ1-1; TRBD1 matches 11 bases. The CDR3 is 14 residues long. V shed 2 bases and J 6 bases; nucleotides not matched to a gene: 2. Germline V CDR1 and CDR2: MNHEY, SVGAGI. CDR3 sequence reads: CASSYGTGGPEAFF. The DNA of the CDR3 is TGTGCCAGCAGTTACGGGACAGGGGGGCCTGAAGCTTTCTTT.

The genes are TRBV15 and TRBJ2-3; maybe TRBD1 (5 bases). From germline, CDR1 is LNHNV and CDR2 YYDKDF (reference sequence). There are 16 residues in the CDR3. The V and J ends lost 0 bases and 5 bases respectively, with 15 bases between them. The CDR3 DNA reads as TGTGCCACCAGCAGAGATCTCGGCAGGGAAATAGATACGCAGTATTTT. Its protein is CATSRDLGREIDTQYF.

This chain joins TRBV10-3 and TRBJ1-5, with D maybe TRBD1 (5 bases). Germline CDR1 reads ENHRY; CDR2 reads SYGVKD. V was pared by 3 bases and J by 6 bases, with 24 bases between. The CDR3 has 18 residues. Here the CDR3 reads CAISDPGAGRVRGQPQHF. The CDR3 DNA reads as TGTGCCATCAGTGATCCGGGTGCAGGGAGGGTTCGGGGTCAGCCCCAGCATTTT.

The chain carries TRBV7-9 and TRBJ2-3; perhaps TRBD1 as D (6 bases). The germline V gene has CDR1 SEHNR and CDR2 FQNEAQ (reference sequence). The CDR3 has 16 amino acids. The V end lost 3 bases, the J end lost 5 bases, and 18 bases lay between the germline ends. CDR3 sequence (DNA): TGTGCCAGCAGCTTTAGAATCAGGATAGGGGGAGATACGCAGTATTTT. Protein sequence: CASSFRIRIGGDTQYF.

This clone was observed a single time. In DNA, the CDR3 is TGTGCCAGCAGTAGAAGGACAGTTCGGGATGAAAAACTGTTTTTT. It specifies CASSRRTVRDEKLFF. The chain uses TRBV27 and TRBJ1-4; a possible D gene is TRBD1 (6 bases). CDR1 and CDR2 from the germline V gene are MNHEY and SMNVEV (reference sequence). The CDR3 contains 15 residues. The V gene lost 5 bases and the J gene lost 6 bases, with 16 bases spanning the gap.

This clone was picked up one time. The chain links TRBV4-1 to TRBJ2-5; possible D gene TRBD1, 6 bases. V lost 2 bases to trimming and J lost 4 bases, with 11 bases between them. CDR3 length: 14 amino acids. The germline CDR1 and CDR2 sequences are MGHRA and YSYEKL. The CDR3 region has the DNA TGCGCCAGCAGCCAAACAGGGTTTACAGAGACCCAGTACTTC. This encodes CASSQTGFTETQYF.

The rearrangement uses TRBV4-1 and TRBJ1-4, with no clear D. The V end lost 5 bases, the J end lost 1 base, and 11 bases lay between the germline ends. Germline V gene data show CDR1 as MGHRA and CDR2 as YSYEKL. This CDR3 region has 15 residues. CDR3 in DNA: TGCGCCAGCAGCTTAAAGGGAGTAACTAATGAAAAACTGTTTTTT. Protein: CASSLKGVTNEKLFF.

The chain employs TRBV5-4 and TRBJ2-3; 12 bases are a match to TRBD2. This CDR3 is built from 18 residues. Germline loops: CDR1 SGHNT, CDR2 YYREEE (reference sequence). V gave up 4 bases and J gave up 7 bases; unmatched junction bases: 16. CDR3 protein: CASSRPTSGGPRGHTQYF. CDR3 sequence (DNA): TGTGCCAGCAGCCGCCCCACTAGCGGGGGGCCCCGGGGGCATACGCAGTATTTT.